This T cell receptor (beta chain) was captured in a study of cytomegalovirus exposure and HLA in healthy donors. Findings and limits, study-wide: When presence/absence was analysed, sequencing depth was taken to be roughly uniform across donors. Analysis was performed later, and it showed HLA-associated TCR beta chains to be more clonally expanded than equally common others. Immune exposure was documented only through CMV serostatus. For most TCR beta V segments, an earlier analysis put the productive rate at about 87% or about 30% of the time.

V lost 3 bases, J lost 5 bases, and 8 bases stayed unmatched. CDR1 and CDR2 from the germline V gene are MNHEY and SMNVEV (reference sequence). This CDR3 is built from 15 residues. About this clone: The antigen remains unidentified.

The PCR ran on 60 Vbeta and 13 Jbeta primers. Assay: immunoSEQ multiplex PCR; the TCRdb copy retains only in-frame clones and omits some. The data contain 100,000 to 150,000 clones, 65% to 90% of them singletons. The rearrangement joins TRBV27 to TRBJ1-2; 8 positions match TRBD1. Material for sequencing was PBMCs. The TCR was taken from a girl aged 2-10 years in good health and CMV-seronegative. The CDR3 loop is CASSFGQGATYGYTF. As DNA, the CDR3 is TGTGCCAGCAGTTTCGGTCAGGGGGCTACTTATGGCTACACCTTC.